This T cell receptor (beta chain) is drawn from a study of blood T cell repertoires in COVID-19. Germline CDR1 and CDR2: KGHSH and LQKENI. Trimming left V 6 bases short and J 0 bases short, with 12 bases between. The CDR3 contains 15 residues. Only in-frame clones appear in the TCRdb table, and some are missing; sequencing was by immunoSEQ multiplex PCR. The table shows about 210,000 clones, with 81% occurring only once. The chain employs TRBV18 and TRBJ1-3; D remains unclear. This TCR was recovered from a man in his forties who had recovered from COVID-19. Sequencing was done on a sample of PBMCs or T cells enriched from blood (not recorded which). The CDR3: CASSFDPSSGNTIYF. The CDR3 DNA sequence: TGTGCCAGCTCCTTCGATCCTAGCTCTGGAAACACCATATATTTT.